Listed here are 31 T cell receptor beta chains from one sample, sequenced in a study of radiotherapy plus CTLA-4 blockade in lung cancer. The repertoire was sequenced with immunoSEQ multiplex PCR; TCRdb's copy has only in-frame clones and lacks some. The sample yields over 100,000 clones, just under 90% seen once. The sample consisted of peripheral blood, taken from a patient treated with radiotherapy plus ipilimumab. These TCRs come from a human donor with non-small cell lung cancer that progressed on radiotherapy plus ipilimumab.

The V call is TRBV14, the J call TRBJ2-3, with 8 bases aligning to TRBD2. Germline assignment: CDR1 SGHDN and CDR2 FVKESK. The V gene end was trimmed by 5 bases and the J gene end by 6 bases; junction bases not matched to a gene: 7. This CDR3 is 14 amino acids long. The CDR3 DNA reads as TGTGCCAGCAGCTATAGCGGGATGAGGGATACGCAGTATTTT. Translated, it gives CASSYSGMRDTQYF.

The chain carries TRBV4-2 and TRBJ2-2, with D perhaps TRBD1 or TRBD2 (5 bases each). The CDR3 runs to 16 residues. Germline V gene sequence: CDR1 LGHNA, CDR2 YNFKEQ. Trimming left V 1 base short and J 5 bases short, with 14 bases between. The CDR3 nucleotides are TGTGCCAGCAGCCAAGTCTGGGGGAAATCGACCGGGGAGCTGTTTTTT. Encoded protein: CASSQVWGKSTGELFF.

The gene calls are TRBV5-1 and TRBJ1-1; 8 bases map to TRBD1. CDR3 length equals 14 residues. The trim removed 4 bases at V and 0 bases at J, leaving 2 bases unmatched. Germline V CDR1 and CDR2: SGHRS, YFSETQ. The CDR3 loop is CASSTGGLNTEAFF. The CDR3 nucleotides read TGCGCCAGCAGCACAGGGGGTCTGAACACTGAAGCTTTCTTT.

The chain has TRBV29-1 and TRBJ2-3; TRBD2 agrees at 13 bases. The germline gives CDR1 SQVTM, CDR2 ANQGSEA. The CDR3 is 15 residues long. V trimming: 4 bases; J trimming: 4 bases; junction bases outside the gene matches: 5. The CDR3 nucleotides are TGCAGCGTTGGAGGACTAGCGGGAGTAGCAGATACGCAGTATTTT. Residues: CSVGGLAGVADTQYF.

Concerning this clone itself: Other nucleotide sequences from this sample produce the same CDR3. The chain carries TRBV29-1 and TRBJ1-1; 9 bases map to TRBD1. From germline, CDR1 is SQVTM and CDR2 ANQGSEA. The CDR3 is made up of 13 amino acids. Unmatched junction bases numbered 3, after V lost 7 bases and J lost 0 bases. The CDR3 nucleotides are TGCAGCGCCGGACAGGGGATGAACACTGAAGCTTTCTTT. Encoded protein: CSAGQGMNTEAFF.

The chain carries TRBV19 and TRBJ1-1, with TRBD1 matching 9 bases. The CDR3 runs 14 residues. After removal of 4 bases from V and 6 bases from J, the junction contained 6 bases not matched to a gene. In germline, CDR1 is LNHDA, CDR2 SQIVND (reference sequence). The DNA of the CDR3 is TGTGCCAGTAGTACCCTACAGGGGGCCGCTGAAGCTTTCTTT. Its protein product is CASSTLQGAAEAFF. The whole variable domain, filled in from reference TRBV19 and TRBJ1-1, reads DGGITQSPKYLFRKEGQNVTLSCEQNLNHDAMYWYRQDPGQGLRLIYYSQIVNDFQKGDIAEGYSVSREKKESFPLTVTSAQKNPTAFYLCASSTLQGAAEAFFGQGTRLTVV.

This rearrangement joins TRBV19 to TRBJ2-5; possibly TRBD2 for D (6 bases). Germline V gives CDR1 LNHDA, CDR2 SQIVND (reference sequence). Deletions cut 5 bases from V and 3 bases from J, with 13 bases between. This CDR3 is built from 14 residues. CDR3 in amino acids: CASSPGENKETQYF. DNA of the CDR3: TGTGCCAGTAGTCCGGGAGAGAACAAAGAGACCCAGTACTTC.

A note on this clone: Different DNA sequences within this sample yield the same CDR3. J is TRBJ1-2 and V is TRBV30; D remains ambiguous. The CDR3 sequence is 12 residues long. Germline CDR1 and CDR2: GTSNPN and SVGIG (reference sequence). Trimming removed 1 base from V and 0 bases from J, with 3 bases in between. CDR3 sequence (DNA): TGTGCCTGGAGTGGCGCTAACTATGGCTACACCTTC. Translating it yields CAWSGANYGYTF.

CDR3 region: CASSDPLGRLGKLFF. The DNA for the CDR3 is TGTGCCAGCAGTGACCCTCTCGGACGGTTGGGAAAACTGTTTTTT. The chain carries TRBV6-1 and TRBJ1-4; no definite D call. This CDR3 is built from 15 residues. Per germline, CDR1 MNHNS and CDR2 SASEGT. Trimming shortened V by 3 bases and J by 10 bases, and 18 bases separated the two germline ends.

This clone was detected only a few times. The V and J genes are TRBV9 and TRBJ1-2; the match to TRBD1 covers 9 bases. V lost 2 bases to trimming and J lost 4 bases; unmatched junction nucleotides: 3. Germline loops: CDR1 SGDLS, CDR2 YYNGEE. The CDR3 contains 14 residues. CDR3 nucleotide sequence: TGTGCCAGCAGCGTTGGACAGGGGAGCTATGGCTACACCTTC. Encoded protein: CASSVGQGSYGYTF.

The gene calls are TRBV11-3 and TRBJ2-7, with 10 bases that match TRBD1. The V gene end was trimmed by 5 bases and the J gene end by 5 bases; junction bases not matched to a gene: 6. The germline V gene has CDR1 SGHNT and CDR2 YENEEA. The CDR3 contains 14 residues. CDR3 residues: CASSRDRGSHEQYF. CDR3 sequence (DNA): TGTGCCAGCAGCCGGGACAGGGGATCCCACGAGCAGTACTTC.

CDR3 in amino acids: CATSRPGAGAYEQYF. CDR3 in DNA: TGTGCCACCAGCAGACCGGGGGCAGGGGCCTACGAGCAGTACTTC. The chain links TRBV15 to TRBJ2-7; TRBD1 or TRBD2 may be the D gene (6 bases each). Looked up from germline, CDR1 is LNHNV and CDR2 is YYDKDF (reference sequence). Trimming pared 2 bases from V and 2 bases from J, leaving 13 bases between. The CDR3 is made up of 15 amino acids.

V usage is TRBV5-1 and J usage is TRBJ2-5, with 11 bases aligning to TRBD2. The trim removed 5 bases at V and 1 base at J, leaving 4 bases unmatched. The CDR3 has 15 amino acids. Per the germline V gene, CDR1 is SGHRS and CDR2 is YFSETQ. CDR3 sequence (DNA): TGCGCCAGCAGGCCGACTAGCGGGGTCCAAGAGACCCAGTACTTC. Its protein product is CASRPTSGVQETQYF. Filled out from reference TRBV5-1 and TRBJ2-5, the complete variable domain reads KAGVTQTPRYLIKTRGQQVTLSCSPISGHRSVSWYQQTPGQGLQFLFEYFSETQRNKGNFPGRFSGRQFSNSRSEMNVSTLELGDSALYLCASRPTSGVQETQYFGPGTRLLVL.

This rearrangement joins TRBV9 to TRBJ1-2; D uncertain. The CDR3 spans 14 residues. Germline values: CDR1 SGDLS, CDR2 YYNGEE. Trimming removed 2 bases at V and 4 bases at J, with 12 bases between. DNA of the CDR3: TGTGCCAGCAGCGTGACAAGGGTAGGCTATGGCTACACCTTC. It specifies CASSVTRVGYGYTF.

The count of this clone is one. This chain joins TRBV2 and TRBJ2-1; no firm D call. The V gene lost 8 bases and the J gene lost 6 bases, with 11 bases spanning the gap. Germline V gene data show CDR1 as SNHLY and CDR2 as FYNNEI. This CDR3 has 12 amino acids. The CDR3 nucleotides read TGTGCCAGCGACCGCGGACGCAATGAGCAGTTCTTC. Encoded protein: CASDRGRNEQFF.

This chain joins TRBV5-1 and TRBJ2-3; 10 bases match TRBD2. The V gene end was trimmed by 2 bases and the J gene end by 0 bases; junction bases not matched to a gene: 3. The CDR3 totals 16 residues. Per germline, CDR1 SGHRS and CDR2 YFSETQ. The CDR3 DNA reads TGCGCCAGCAGCTTCCTAGCGGGAGTGAGCACAGATACGCAGTATTTT. As protein: CASSFLAGVSTDTQYF.

The chain links TRBV7-2 to TRBJ2-7, with TRBD1 identical over 9 bases. This CDR3 spans 14 amino acids. Trimming removed 3 bases from V and 6 bases from J; junction bases left unmatched: 6. Germline V CDR1 and CDR2: SGHTA, FQGNSA. Written as DNA, the CDR3 is TGTGCCAGCAGCTTCGGAGACAGGGGGGCCGAGCAGTACTTC. It encodes CASSFGDRGAEQYF.

A remark on this clone: A junction end diverges from the germline sequence, so it may reflect a read error. The rearrangement links TRBV6-5 to TRBJ2-5; 9 bases match TRBD2. Germline loops: CDR1 MNHEY, CDR2 SVGAGI. CDR3 length: 11 residues. The CDR3 nucleotides are TGTGCCAGCAGTTATATGGGGACTAGCCACTTC. Encoded protein: CASSYMGTSHF.

This chain joins TRBV18 and TRBJ1-5; 10 bases map to TRBD1. Germline V CDR1 and CDR2: KGHSH, LQKENI. Germline trimming cut 3 bases from V and 4 bases from J; bases unmatched to any gene: 12. The CDR3 totals 18 residues. The CDR3 spells CASSPGTGDPGVNQPQHF. CDR3 sequence (DNA): TGTGCCAGCTCACCCGGGACAGGGGACCCTGGCGTGAATCAGCCCCAGCATTTT.

V gene TRBV7-8 combines with J gene TRBJ2-4; D unresolved. The CDR3 length is 13 residues. Germline values: CDR1 SGHVS, CDR2 FQNEAQ. V dropped 5 bases and J dropped 7 bases, with 12 bases sitting between them. The CDR3: CASSLVLGNIQYF. DNA of the CDR3: TGTGCCAGCAGCCTCGTCCTAGGGAACATTCAGTACTTC.

The rearrangement links TRBV4-2 to TRBJ2-7; no firm D call. CDR1 is LGHNA, CDR2 YNFKEQ, per germline. The germline V and J ends were trimmed by 7 bases and 0 bases, with 13 bases remaining between them. The CDR3 sequence is 14 residues long. The CDR3 DNA reads TGTGCCAGCAAGGTTGAGCCGAGCTCCTACGAGCAGTACTTC. It specifies CASKVEPSSYEQYF.

The chain recombines TRBV15 with TRBJ1-1; 8 bases map to TRBD1. Germline loops: CDR1 LNHNV, CDR2 YYDKDF (reference sequence). The CDR3 runs to 16 residues. V lost 0 bases to trimming and J lost 0 bases; unmatched junction nucleotides: 3. CDR3 sequence (DNA): TGTGCCACCAGCAGAGAAAGGACAGGGTTGAACACTGAAGCTTTCTTT. Translating it yields CATSRERTGLNTEAFF. Supplemented by reference TRBV15 and TRBJ1-1, the full variable domain reads DAMVIQNPRYQVTQFGKPVTLSCSQTLNHNVMYWYQQKSSQAPKLLFHYYDKDFNNEADTPDNFQSRRPNTSFCFLDIRSPGLGDTAMYLCATSRERTGLNTEAFFGQGTRLTVV.

J is TRBJ2-7 and V is TRBV4-1; the match to TRBD2 covers 8 bases. Germline V gene lookup returns CDR1 MGHRA and CDR2 YSYEKL. V lost 0 bases and J lost 4; bases outside the gene matches: 14. There are 18 residues in the CDR3. The CDR3 DNA sequence: TGCGCCAGCAGCCAAGATCCGGCGCGTAGCGGGAAACCTTACGAGCAGTACTTC. As protein: CASSQDPARSGKPYEQYF.

The chain has TRBV19 and TRBJ2-1; TRBD1 matches at 11 bases. CDR3 length equals 13 residues. Germline assignment: CDR1 LNHDA and CDR2 SQIVND (reference sequence). J was trimmed by 7 bases and V by 10 bases; bases with no gene match: 6. CDR3 region: CATRTGGGNEQFF. The CDR3 DNA sequence: TGTGCCACTAGGACAGGGGGCGGGAATGAGCAGTTCTTC.

This chain connects TRBV25-1 to TRBJ1-2; a weak D match, TRBD1 (5 bases). Germline V gene data show CDR1 as MGHDK and CDR2 as SYGVNS. This CDR3 is 14 amino acids long. V lost 8 bases and J lost 1, with 14 bases in between. The CDR3 sequence: CASGRGANNYGYTF. The CDR3 region has the DNA TGTGCCAGCGGACGAGGGGCGAATAACTATGGCTACACCTTC.

The rearrangement uses TRBV6-4 and TRBJ1-2, with a possible D match to TRBD1 (6 bases). With 2 bases removed from V and 8 bases from J, the gap between germline ends came to 12 bases. Germline CDR1 reads MRHNA; CDR2 reads SNTAGT. CDR3 length: 13 amino acids. CDR3 amino acids: CASSDPGGLGYTF. The CDR3 region has the DNA TGTGCCAGCAGTGACCCGGGGGGGCTCGGCTACACCTTC.

V and J are TRBV5-1 and TRBJ2-7, with 9 nucleotides matching TRBD1. Trimming at V came to 4 bases and at J to 2 bases, leaving 4 bases not matched to a gene. CDR1 and CDR2 (germline): SGHRS, YFSETQ. The CDR3 length is 14 residues. CDR3 nucleotides: TGCGCCAGCAGCGATAGGGACAGGGCCTACGAGCAGTACTTC. It yields the protein CASSDRDRAYEQYF.

This chain uses TRBV29-1 with TRBJ2-1; TRBD1 or TRBD2 may be the D gene (5 bases each). Germline V gene lookup returns CDR1 SQVTM and CDR2 ANQGSEA. V was shortened by 7 bases and J by 7 bases, with 20 bases between the two germline ends. This CDR3 is 14 amino acids long. CDR3 sequence (DNA): TGCAGCGGCCGGGACGACCGGATGGGGAATGAGCAGTTCTTC. Translated: CSGRDDRMGNEQFF.

The CDR3 loop is CASHEQGASGNTIYF. Written as DNA, the CDR3 is TGTGCCAGTCACGAACAGGGAGCCTCTGGAAACACCATATATTTT. The gene calls are TRBV7-8 and TRBJ1-3; TRBD1 might be the D (6 bases). CDR1 is SGHVS, CDR2 FQNEAQ, per germline. V shed 9 bases and J shed 0 bases, with 15 bases lying between them. CDR3 length equals 15 residues.

The chain combines TRBV11-2 with TRBJ2-2, with TRBD2 as a possible D gene (6 bases). Looked up from germline, CDR1 is SGHAT and CDR2 is FQNNGV. Trimming pared 1 base from V and 5 bases from J, leaving 11 bases between. This CDR3 has 15 amino acids. Written as DNA, the CDR3 is TGTGCCAGCAGCTTAGTAGCGGCATCAACCGGGGAGCTGTTTTTT. Its translation is CASSLVAASTGELFF. The variable domain in full, with the rest retrieved from reference TRBV11-2 and TRBJ2-2, is EAGVAQSPRYKIIEKRQSVAFWCNPISGHATLYWYQQILGQGPKLLIQFQNNGVVDDSQLPKDRFSAERLKGVDSTLKIQPAKLEDSAVYLCASSLVAASTGELFFGEGSRLTVL.

V gene TRBV25-1 combines with J gene TRBJ2-2; 14 positions match TRBD2. The CDR3 is made up of 16 amino acids. The germline V gene encodes CDR1 MGHDK and CDR2 SYGVNS. V shed 2 bases and J 9 bases; nucleotides not matched to a gene: 5. The CDR3 DNA sequence: TGTGCCAGCAGTGAAGGGACTAGCGGGAGCGTTCGGGAGCTGTTTTTT. Translating it yields CASSEGTSGSVRELFF.